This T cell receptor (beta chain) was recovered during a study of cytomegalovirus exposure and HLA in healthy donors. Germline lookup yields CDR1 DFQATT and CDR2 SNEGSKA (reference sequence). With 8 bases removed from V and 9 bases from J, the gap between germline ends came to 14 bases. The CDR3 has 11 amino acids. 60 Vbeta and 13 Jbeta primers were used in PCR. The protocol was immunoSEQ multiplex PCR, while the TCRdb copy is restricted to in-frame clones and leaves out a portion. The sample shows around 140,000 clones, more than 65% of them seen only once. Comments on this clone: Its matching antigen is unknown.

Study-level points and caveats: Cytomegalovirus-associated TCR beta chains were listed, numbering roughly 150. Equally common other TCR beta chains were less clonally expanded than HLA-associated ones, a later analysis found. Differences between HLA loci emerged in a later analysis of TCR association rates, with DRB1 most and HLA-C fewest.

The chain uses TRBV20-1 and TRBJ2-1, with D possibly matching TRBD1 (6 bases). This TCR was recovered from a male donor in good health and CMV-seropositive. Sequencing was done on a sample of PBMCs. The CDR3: CSPAGAGEQFF. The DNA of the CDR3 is TGCAGTCCGGCAGGGGCCGGTGAGCAGTTCTTC.